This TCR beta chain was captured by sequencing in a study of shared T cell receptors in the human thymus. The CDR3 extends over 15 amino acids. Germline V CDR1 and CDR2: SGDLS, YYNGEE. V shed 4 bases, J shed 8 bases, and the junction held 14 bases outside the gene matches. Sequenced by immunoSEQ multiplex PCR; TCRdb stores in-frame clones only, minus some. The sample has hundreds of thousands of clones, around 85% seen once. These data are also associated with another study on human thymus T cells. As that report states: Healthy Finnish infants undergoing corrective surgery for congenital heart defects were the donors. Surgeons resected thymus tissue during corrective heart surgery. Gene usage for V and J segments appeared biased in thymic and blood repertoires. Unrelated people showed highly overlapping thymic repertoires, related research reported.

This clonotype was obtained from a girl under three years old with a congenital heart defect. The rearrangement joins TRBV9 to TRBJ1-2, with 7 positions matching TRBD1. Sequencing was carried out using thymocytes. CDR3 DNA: TGTGCCAGCAGCTCTCTCCGGGGACAGCTCCTCGGCTACACCTTC. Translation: CASSSLRGQLLGYTF.